This T cell receptor beta chain comes out of a study of T cells in Graves' hyperthyroidism and ophthalmopathy. The CDR3 is 18 amino acids. V trimming: 5 bases; J trimming: 1 base; junction bases outside the gene matches: 11. CDR1 is SGHVS, CDR2 FQNEAQ, per germline. Patients with ophthalmopathy all had a Clinical Activity Score of at least 3, a NOSPECS grade of at least 4 and duration under 3 months. This clonotype was seen repeatedly, ten times or more. It was RNA transcripts that yielded the amplified TCR beta CDR3 regions. The TCR CDR3 was amplified in a first-round RT-PCR using the HTBI primer set. TCRdb reprocessed the multiplex PCR reads via MiXCR and lists one record per CDR3 protein. The table lists 550,000 to 600,000 distinct CDR3 sequences, 12% to 15% of them singletons.

The sample comprised blood. The chain links TRBV7-8 to TRBJ2-3; 11 nucleotides agree with TRBD2. This TCR derives from a woman under 30 with Graves' ophthalmopathy. CDR3 coding DNA: TGTGCCAGCAGCGGCCGGACTAGCGGGCCCATTGGCACAGATACGCAGTATTTT. This sequence encodes CASSGRTSGPIGTDTQYF.